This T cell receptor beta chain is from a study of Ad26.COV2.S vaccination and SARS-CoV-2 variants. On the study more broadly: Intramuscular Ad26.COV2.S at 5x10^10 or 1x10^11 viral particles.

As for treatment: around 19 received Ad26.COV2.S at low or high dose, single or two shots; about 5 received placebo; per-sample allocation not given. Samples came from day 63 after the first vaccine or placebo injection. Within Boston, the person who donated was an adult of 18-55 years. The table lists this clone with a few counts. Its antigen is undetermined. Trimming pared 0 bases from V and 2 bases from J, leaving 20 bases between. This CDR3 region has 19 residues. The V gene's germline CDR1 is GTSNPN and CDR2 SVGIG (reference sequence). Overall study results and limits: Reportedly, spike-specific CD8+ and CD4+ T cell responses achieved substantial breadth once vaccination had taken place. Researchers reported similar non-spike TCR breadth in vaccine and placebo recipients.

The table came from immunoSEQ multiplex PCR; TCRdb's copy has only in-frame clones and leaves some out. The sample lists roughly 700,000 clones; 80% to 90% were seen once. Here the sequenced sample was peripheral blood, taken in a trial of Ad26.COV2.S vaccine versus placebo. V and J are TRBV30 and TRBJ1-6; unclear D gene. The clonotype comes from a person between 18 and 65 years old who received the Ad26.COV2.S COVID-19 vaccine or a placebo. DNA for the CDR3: TGTGCCTGGAGTGTACGGGTTGCCGTGACCGAAACCTATAATTCACCCCTCCACTTT. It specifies CAWSVRVAVTETYNSPLHF.